The clone carrying this TCR beta chain was found many times. The sample belongs to a study of identical twins. TCRdb analysed the 5' RACE reads with MiXCR anew, one entry per CDR3 protein. The table has approximately 530,000 distinct CDR3 sequences, 20% to 25% seen once; the top ten hold 0.48%. In every case, the donor was a healthy Caucasian. The CDR3 extends over 15 amino acids. Germline-derived CDR1 and CDR2 are SGHAT and FQNNGV. V trimming: 5 bases; J trimming: 7 bases; junction bases outside the gene matches: 5. The same sample was also studied in work on yellow fever vaccine responses in identical twins.

The sequence came from a woman aged 18-30 years in good health. J is TRBJ2-1 and V is TRBV11-2, with 13 bases lining up with TRBD2. The sequenced sample was CD4+ T cells sorted from blood. The CDR3 bases are TGTGCCAGCAGCACACTAGCGGGAGGGTTTAATGAGCAGTTCTTC. This sequence encodes CASSTLAGGFNEQFF.